One and the same sample provided the 15 T cell receptor beta chains below, sequenced in a study of T-cell reconstitution after alpha-beta-depleted transplantation in children. TCRbeta library preparation incorporated unique molecular identifiers. TCRdb used MiXCR to reprocess the PCR reads, holding one entry per CDR3 protein. Altogether a few hundred thousand distinct CDR3 sequences are present, 10% being singletons, with the ten largest covering under 3%. The sample was PBMCs from the stem cell graft donor, taken from the stem cell graft. The receptors originated from a human donor who donated a stem cell graft to a child with acute lymphoblastic leukemia.

This chain uses TRBV7-8 with TRBJ2-5, with D possibly being TRBD2 (7 bases). Trimming pared 8 bases from V and 3 bases from J, leaving 34 bases between. Germline loops: CDR1 SGHVS, CDR2 FQNEAQ. The CDR3 length is 20 residues. The CDR3 loop is CASRHRTGRGYGRSEETQYF. DNA for the CDR3: TGTGCCAGCCGCCACCGAACAGGGAGGGGGTACGGGAGGTCAGAAGAGACCCAGTACTTC.

This clonotype was observed at least ten times. This rearrangement joins TRBV11-2 to TRBJ2-5; tentatively, D is TRBD1 (6 bases). In germline, CDR1 is SGHAT, CDR2 FQNNGV. This CDR3 contains 14 residues. Trimming stripped 5 bases from V and 4 bases from J, with 14 bases between. CDR3 DNA: TGTGCCAGCAGCCCCGGGACAATCGGAGAGACCCAGTACTTC. This codes for CASSPGTIGETQYF.

The chain joins TRBV9 to TRBJ2-1; the D is unclear. Trimming removed 4 bases from V and 6 bases from J, with 29 bases in between. CDR3 length equals 19 residues. From germline, CDR1 is SGDLS and CDR2 YYNGEE. In DNA form, the CDR3 reads TGTGCCAGCAGCACAAGAATGGCGAGCGACTTATGGTATTGCAATGAGCAGTTCTTC. Translated, it gives CASSTRMASDLWYCNEQFF.

The table lists this clonotype with many counts. The J gene is TRBJ1-2, the V gene TRBV2, with D possibly matching TRBD1 (5 bases). This CDR3 is built from 15 residues. Looked up from germline, CDR1 is SNHLY and CDR2 is FYNNEI. With 0 bases removed from V and 5 bases from J, the gap between germline ends came to 13 bases. The CDR3, as DNA: TGTGCCAGCAGTGAAGCAGCCTGGGGGTCTTATGGCTACACCTTC. It yields the protein CASSEAAWGSYGYTF.

This clonotype was detected many times. The CDR3, as DNA: TGTGCCAGCAGTCCGCATAATTCACCCCTCCACTTT. Its translation is CASSPHNSPLHF. The chain joins TRBV12-3 or TRBV12-4 to TRBJ1-6; D not certain. The CDR3 covers 12 residues. V shed 5 bases and J shed 5 bases, with 4 bases lying between them.

The gene calls are TRBV12-3 or TRBV12-4 and TRBJ2-1; the match to TRBD2 covers 14 bases. Germline trimming cut 3 bases from V and 12 bases from J; bases unmatched to any gene: 16. This CDR3 is 18 amino acids long. The CDR3 bases are TGTGCCAGCAGTTTCGGTTTGCGGGGACTAGCGGGAGAGGCGATGCAGTTCTTC. Its translation is CASSFGLRGLAGEAMQFF.

This clonotype showed up just a few times. The J gene is TRBJ2-5, the V gene TRBV18, with 9 bases that match TRBD1. Germline V lookup: CDR1 KGHSH, CDR2 LQKENI. The CDR3 has 15 amino acids. The ends lost 4 bases at V and 5 bases at J; junction bases unmatched: 8. The CDR3 nucleotides read TGTGCCAGCTCACTGTCCGGGACAGGGCGTGAGACCCAGTACTTC. Amino acid sequence: CASSLSGTGRETQYF.

The chain couples TRBV19 to TRBJ2-1; 10 bases match TRBD2. The CDR3 length is 14 residues. After removal of 8 bases from V and 4 bases from J, the junction contained 5 bases not matched to a gene. Germline V gene data show CDR1 as LNHDA and CDR2 as SQIVND (reference sequence). CDR3 DNA sequence: TGTGCCAGTTCCGGACTAGCGGCATACAATGAGCAGTTCTTC. Protein product: CASSGLAAYNEQFF.

The chain employs TRBV28 and TRBJ2-7; possibly TRBD1 for D (6 bases). This CDR3 region has 13 residues. The germline V gene has CDR1 MDHEN and CDR2 SYDVKM. Trimming stripped 10 bases from V and 2 bases from J, with 15 bases between. As DNA, the CDR3 is TGTGCCACCCTTACAGGGTACCCCTACGAGCAGTACTTC. This encodes CATLTGYPYEQYF.

V is TRBV7-3 and J is TRBJ2-7; the D is unclear. Trimming stripped 1 base from V and 5 bases from J, with 18 bases between. The V gene's germline CDR1 is SGHTA and CDR2 FQGTGA. The CDR3 length is 16 residues. This CDR3 is CASSLSTRASDHEQYF. CDR3 bases: TGTGCCAGCAGCTTAAGTACCCGCGCCTCGGACCACGAGCAGTACTTC. The full variable domain, with the rest looked up from reference TRBV7-3 and TRBJ2-7, is GAGVSQTPSNKVTEKGKYVELRCDPISGHTALYWYRQSLGQGPEFLIYFQGTGAADDSGLPNDRFFAVRPEGSVSTLKIQRTERGDSAVYLCASSLSTRASDHEQYFGPGTRLTVT.

The table lists this clonotype with a few counts. V is TRBV7-9 and J is TRBJ2-3; no clear D. CDR1 is SEHNR, CDR2 FQNEAQ, per germline (reference sequence). Trimming pared 3 bases from V and 6 bases from J, leaving 10 bases between. The CDR3 is made up of 13 amino acids. The CDR3 reads CASSFPPQDTQYF. The CDR3 DNA follows: TGTGCCAGCAGCTTCCCCCCACAGGATACGCAGTATTTT.

The table lists this clonotype with many counts. The rearrangement uses TRBV21-1 and TRBJ2-3; the D segment call TRBD1 is taken from the table without a DNA check. TRBV21-1 is termed a pseudogene. The CDR3 spans 15 residues. CDR3 protein: CASSVRDRGSDTQYF. Written as DNA, the CDR3 is TGTGCCAGCAGCGTCCGGGACAGGGGTTCAGATACGCAGTATTTT.

The chain is built from TRBV30 and TRBJ2-7; D gene unclear. Germline V gives CDR1 GTSNPN, CDR2 SVGIG (reference sequence). This CDR3 spans 11 amino acids. V was cut by 4 bases and J by 3 bases, with 7 bases left in between. Written as DNA, the CDR3 is TGTGCCTGGACCCACAACTACGAGCAGTACTTC. It yields the protein CAWTHNYEQYF.

This clonotype was observed a few times. J is TRBJ2-2 and V is TRBV20-1; D possibly corresponds to TRBD1 (5 bases). Germline-derived CDR1 and CDR2 are DFQATT and SNEGSKA (reference sequence). Trimming left V 5 bases short and J 3 bases short, with 16 bases between. The CDR3 is 15 residues long. The CDR3 nucleotides read TGCAGTGCTTCGAAGATAGGACACTACACCGGGGAGCTGTTTTTT. It encodes CSASKIGHYTGELFF.

At least ten counts were recorded for this clonotype. The gene calls are TRBV27 and TRBJ1-5; D not certain. CDR1 is MNHEY, CDR2 SMNVEV, per germline (reference sequence). The CDR3 length is 14 residues. V dropped 4 bases and J dropped 0 bases, with 7 bases sitting between them. CDR3: CASSSDFSNQPQHF. The CDR3 DNA is TGTGCCAGCAGTTCGGACTTTAGCAATCAGCCCCAGCATTTT.